A single sample gave rise to the 32 T cell receptor beta chains below, sequenced in a study of post-analysis software for immune sequencing data. Study-wide results and limits: About 5 TRBV segments were more frequent in patients than controls; TRBV5-6, TRBV5-1 and TRBV20-1 belonged to this group.

Which antigens these TCRs recognize remains unknown. TCR beta cDNA libraries had unique molecular identifiers. Each CDR3 protein is one row after TCRdb ran MiXCR on the PCR reads. In the table there are hundreds of thousands of distinct CDR3 sequences, roughly 30% of which are singletons. Input material: blood. The receptor source for this set is a girl under 18 with multiple sclerosis.

J is TRBJ2-6 and V is TRBV12-3 or TRBV12-4, with unresolved D. The CDR3 consists of 15 residues. Trimming cost V 2 bases and J 2 bases, with 7 bases left between them. CDR3 amino acids: CASSLLETGANVLTF. The DNA for the CDR3 is TGTGCCAGCAGTTTATTGGAAACTGGGGCCAACGTCCTGACTTTC.

The chain joins TRBV6-5 to TRBJ1-1; possible D gene TRBD1, 6 bases. This CDR3 is built from 15 residues. V lost 4 bases and J lost 4, with 16 bases in between. CDR1 is MNHEY and CDR2 is SVGAGI in the germline V gene. CDR3 protein: CASSFGTLGITEAFF. CDR3 sequence (DNA): TGTGCCAGCAGTTTTGGGACACTGGGGATCACTGAAGCTTTCTTT.

The chain joins TRBV5-1 to TRBJ1-4, with D possibly TRBD1 on 5 matching bases. Germline assignment: CDR1 SGHRS and CDR2 YFSETQ. This CDR3 comprises 15 residues. V lost 4 bases and J lost 3, with 13 bases in between. CDR3 region: CASSMGPVANEKLFF. The DNA for the CDR3 is TGCGCCAGCAGCATGGGACCGGTGGCTAATGAAAAACTGTTTTTT.

The sample holds a few counts of this clonotype. The chain uses TRBV24-1 and TRBJ2-3; no firm D call. V was trimmed by 5 bases and J by 6 bases, leaving 14 bases between them. This CDR3 is built from 14 residues. Per the germline V gene, CDR1 is KGHDR and CDR2 is SFDVKD. In DNA form, the CDR3 reads TGTGCCACCAGTGGCTTCAGGTTGGGGGATACGCAGTATTTT. Protein sequence: CATSGFRLGDTQYF.

This clonotype was seen more than once but under ten times. V is TRBV2 and J is TRBJ1-4, with 7 positions matching TRBD1. The CDR3 is 16 amino acids. Germline V gene data show CDR1 as SNHLY and CDR2 as FYNNEI. Unmatched junction bases numbered 16, after V lost 7 bases and J lost 8 bases. CDR3 loop: CASTETEGTVREKLFF. Here the CDR3 DNA reads TGTGCCAGCACTGAGACCGAAGGGACAGTGCGCGAAAAACTGTTTTTT. The full variable domain, with the rest looked up from reference TRBV2 and TRBJ1-4, is EPEVTQTPSHQVTQMGQEVILRCVPISNHLYFYWYRQILGQKVEFLVSFYNNEISEKSEIFDDQFSVERPDGSNFTLKIRSTKLEDSAMYFCASTETEGTVREKLFFGSGTQLSVL.

The J gene is TRBJ2-4, the V gene TRBV15; weak D call: TRBD1 (5 bases). V was cut by 8 bases and J by 5 bases, with 13 bases left in between. Germline V gene data show CDR1 as LNHNV and CDR2 as YYDKDF (reference sequence). This CDR3 contains 13 residues. CDR3 sequence: CATQIGAENIQYF. Here the CDR3 DNA reads TGTGCCACCCAAATTGGGGCAGAAAACATTCAGTACTTC.

With respect to this clonotype: One end of the junction is discordant with germline, which a read error may explain. This CDR3 is CASSQGTSGAPYDEQFF. In nucleotides, the CDR3 is TGCGCCAGCAGCCAAGGGACTAGCGGGGCTCCCTACGATGAGCAGTTCTTC. This rearrangement joins TRBV4-1 to TRBJ2-1, with TRBD2 matching over 12 bases. CDR1 and CDR2 (germline): MGHRA, YSYEKL. This CDR3 region has 17 residues.

The genes are TRBV28 and TRBJ1-5; D is unresolved. The V end was cut by 3 bases, the J end by 2 bases, with 11 bases between. Germline V gene sequence: CDR1 MDHEN, CDR2 SYDVKM. The CDR3 length is 15 residues. The CDR3, as DNA: TGTGCCAGCAGTTTCGACCAGAGGGGCAATCAGCCCCAGCATTTT. This sequence encodes CASSFDQRGNQPQHF. Full variable domain (outside the CDR3, taken from reference TRBV28 and TRBJ1-5): DVKVTQSSRYLVKRTGEKVFLECVQDMDHENMFWYRQDPGLGLRLIYFSYDVKMKEKGDIPEGYSVSREKKERFSLILESASTNQTSMYLCASSFDQRGNQPQHFGDGTRLSIL.

In DNA form, the CDR3 reads TGCAGTGCTAGAGCCCCTGGACTAGCAGATACGCAGTATTTT. This gives the protein CSARAPGLADTQYF. This chain joins TRBV20-1 and TRBJ2-3, with 7 positions matching TRBD2. CDR1 is DFQATT, CDR2 SNEGSKA, per germline (reference sequence). V trimming: 1 base; J trimming: 4 bases; junction bases outside the gene matches: 5. The CDR3 has 14 residues.

This clonotype was found a few times. The rearrangement uses TRBV20-1 and TRBJ2-7; 9 nucleotides match TRBD1. Looked up from germline, CDR1 is DFQATT and CDR2 is SNEGSKA (reference sequence). The CDR3 is 15 amino acids. V was pared by 3 bases and J by 4 bases, with 10 bases of the junction left unmatched. The CDR3: CSASPTGTGMYEQYF. CDR3 nucleotide sequence: TGCAGTGCTAGTCCCACCGGGACAGGGATGTACGAGCAGTACTTC.

Points on this clonotype: Likely a read error: the CDR3 ends without its conserved phenylalanine or tryptophan. This CDR3 reads CSATPLTANYGYTV. DNA of the CDR3: TGCAGTGCTACCCCTTTGACAGCCAACTATGGCTACACCGTC. The chain is built from TRBV20-1 and TRBJ1-2; a possible D gene is TRBD1 (5 bases). CDR3 length: 14 residues. Trimming pared 4 bases from V and 2 bases from J, leaving 14 bases between. Germline CDR1 reads DFQATT; CDR2 reads SNEGSKA (reference sequence).

The rearrangement links TRBV24-1 to TRBJ2-3; 10 bases line up with TRBD2. V was clipped by 3 bases and J by 2 bases; unmatched bases: 7. CDR1 and CDR2 from the germline V gene are KGHDR and SFDVKD. The CDR3 runs 17 residues. CDR3 in DNA: TGTGCCACCAGTGATCCCCTAGCGGGGGACGACACAGATACGCAGTATTTT. It encodes CATSDPLAGDDTDTQYF.

The V gene is TRBV20-1, the J gene TRBJ2-3; D gene unclear. The germline V gene encodes CDR1 DFQATT and CDR2 SNEGSKA (reference sequence). This CDR3 comprises 16 residues. Deletions cut 4 bases from V and 2 bases from J, with 19 bases between. CDR3 amino acids: CSATRIRTPNTDTQYF. The CDR3 coding sequence is TGCAGTGCTACCAGGATACGGACCCCGAACACAGATACGCAGTATTTT.

The table lists this clonotype with a few counts. The chain joins TRBV28 to TRBJ2-5; 8 nucleotides line up with TRBD2. With 5 bases clipped from V and 6 bases from J, the junction kept 11 bases outside the gene matches. Germline V lookup: CDR1 MDHEN, CDR2 SYDVKM. The CDR3 is 15 residues long. Here the CDR3 reads CASSAQSGSLKTQYF. The CDR3 nucleotides read TGTGCCAGCAGTGCTCAAAGCGGGAGTCTAAAGACCCAGTACTTC.

This clonotype was counted ten times or more. The J gene is TRBJ2-5, the V gene TRBV6-5; tentative D call: TRBD1 (6 bases). The CDR3 contains 17 residues. Germline V gene sequence: CDR1 MNHEY, CDR2 SVGAGI. Trimming shortened V by 0 bases and J by 5 bases, and 19 bases separated the two germline ends. The CDR3 DNA sequence: TGTGCCAGCAGTTACTCGATTGCGGCAGGGGATGTGGAGACCCAGTACTTC. Protein product: CASSYSIAAGDVETQYF.

The chain links TRBV9 to TRBJ1-6, with TRBD1 matching over 8 bases. Germline CDR1 reads SGDLS; CDR2 reads YYNGEE. The V and J ends lost 4 bases and 0 bases, in that order; junction bases with no gene match: 6. This CDR3 has 17 amino acids. CDR3 nucleotides: TGTGCCAGCAGCCCGGGGACAGGTCACTCCTATAATTCACCCCTCCACTTT. Translation: CASSPGTGHSYNSPLHF.

This clonotype occurred a few times. This rearrangement joins TRBV10-3 to TRBJ2-7; 7 nucleotides agree with TRBD1. Germline loops: CDR1 ENHRY, CDR2 SYGVKD. The trim removed 3 bases at V and 3 bases at J, leaving 2 bases unmatched. This CDR3 contains 13 residues. CDR3 DNA: TGTGCCATCAGTGATACAGGGGACTACGAGCAGTACTTC. This encodes CAISDTGDYEQYF.

This clonotype was seen a handful of times. V usage is TRBV15 and J usage is TRBJ1-2; D ambiguous. The germline gives CDR1 LNHNV, CDR2 YYDKDF (reference sequence). Deletions cut 0 bases from V and 8 bases from J, with 7 bases between. CDR3 size: 12 residues. CDR3 sequence reads: CATSRDREGYTF. In DNA, the CDR3 is TGTGCCACCAGCAGAGATAGGGAGGGCTACACCTTC.

This clonotype was counted many times. This sequence joins TRBV3-1 and TRBJ2-5; 12 bases align to TRBD2. Trimming at V came to 4 bases and at J to 2 bases, leaving 8 bases not matched to a gene. The length of the CDR3 is 17 residues. CDR1 and CDR2 from the germline V gene are LGHDT and YNNKEL (reference sequence). The CDR3 DNA reads as TGTGCCAGCAGCCGCTATTCGACTAGCGGGGGACAAGAGACCCAGTACTTC. Encoded protein: CASSRYSTSGGQETQYF.

The chain links TRBV20-1 to TRBJ2-7; no reliable D call. V lost 5 bases and J 0 bases, leaving 17 bases between the germline ends. The CDR3 contains 15 residues. The germline gives CDR1 DFQATT, CDR2 SNEGSKA (reference sequence). This CDR3 is CSAASPRGDSYEQYF. The CDR3 DNA follows: TGCAGTGCTGCATCCCCGCGAGGCGACTCCTACGAGCAGTACTTC.

This clonotype was seen only a few times. The rearrangement links TRBV7-9 to TRBJ1-1; 9 bases agree with TRBD1. Trimming took 4 bases from V and 12 from J; bases not matched to a gene: 21. The germline V gene encodes CDR1 SEHNR and CDR2 FQNEAQ (reference sequence). The CDR3 sequence is 17 residues long. In DNA form, the CDR3 reads TGTGCCAGCAGCTCCTCGTCGACAGGGGGTGTCGCCCGTCGGACTTTCTTT. Translation: CASSSSSTGGVARRTFF.

The rearrangement joins TRBV6-2 or TRBV6-3 to TRBJ2-7, with TRBD1 matching over 7 bases. The V gene's germline CDR1 is MNHEY and CDR2 SVGEGT. Trimming removed 6 bases from V and 0 bases from J; junction bases left unmatched: 2. CDR3 length equals 13 residues. CDR3 bases: TGTGCCAGCAGAGGACAGGCCTCCTACGAGCAGTACTTC. This gives the protein CASRGQASYEQYF.

This clonotype was picked up a small number of times. The chain recombines TRBV28 with TRBJ2-5; D call uncertain. The CDR3 extends over 15 amino acids. Between the trimmed V and J ends, which lost 4 bases and 5 bases, there was a span of 17 bases. Per germline, CDR1 MDHEN and CDR2 SYDVKM. This chain's CDR3 is CASSSSRSKGETQYF. The CDR3 nucleotides are TGTGCCAGCAGTTCTTCCAGATCCAAAGGGGAGACCCAGTACTTC.

This chain uses TRBV7-9 with TRBJ1-5; TRBD1 is a possible D gene (6 bases). The CDR3 runs 14 residues. Germline V gene lookup returns CDR1 SEHNR and CDR2 FQNEAQ (reference sequence). V was clipped by 5 bases and J by 2 bases, with 10 bases between them. CDR3 sequence (DNA): TGTGCCAGCAGCCGAACAGGGCGCAATCAGCCCCAGCATTTT. It is translated as CASSRTGRNQPQHF.

This clonotype was seen repeatedly, ten times or more. V usage is TRBV7-2 and J usage is TRBJ2-5, with 9 bases fitting TRBD1. Per germline, CDR1 SGHTA and CDR2 FQGNSA. This CDR3 contains 14 residues. V lost 4 bases and J lost 5; bases outside the gene matches: 5. CDR3 in amino acids: CASSSTGGRETQYF. The DNA of the CDR3 is TGTGCCAGCAGCTCTACAGGGGGCAGGGAGACCCAGTACTTC.

The J gene is TRBJ2-5, the V gene TRBV20-1; D is ambiguous. Trimming took 3 bases from V and 10 from J, leaving 9 bases between them. Germline V gene sequence: CDR1 DFQATT, CDR2 SNEGSKA (reference sequence). The CDR3 runs to 10 residues. In DNA form, the CDR3 reads TGCAGTGCTAGTGGGTTGAGCCAGTACTTC. The encoded protein is CSASGLSQYF.

The chain couples TRBV4-3 to TRBJ1-2; TRBD1 is a possible D gene (6 bases). Germline CDR1 and CDR2: LGHNA and YSLEER. CDR3 length: 16 amino acids. V lost 1 base, J lost 2 bases, and 14 bases lay in between. The CDR3 sequence is CASSQVGGQKNYGYTF. The CDR3 DNA sequence: TGCGCCAGCAGCCAAGTGGGGGGGCAGAAGAACTATGGCTACACCTTC.

This clonotype appeared many times. V is TRBV29-1 and J is TRBJ2-3; 11 positions agree with TRBD2. The length of the CDR3 is 15 residues. Losses at the gene ends were 7 bases for V and 7 bases for J; bases not matched to a gene: 13. CDR1 and CDR2 (germline): SQVTM, ANQGSEA. In DNA, the CDR3 is TGCAGCGCTCCCCCGCTAGCGGGAGGAGTAAATACGCAGTATTTT. As protein: CSAPPLAGGVNTQYF.

The rearrangement uses TRBV20-1 and TRBJ2-1, with D perhaps matching TRBD1 or TRBD2 (5 bases each). Germline CDR1 and CDR2: DFQATT and SNEGSKA (reference sequence). The CDR3 sequence is 16 residues long. V lost 5 bases, J lost 2 bases, and 19 bases lay in between. The DNA of the CDR3 is TGCAGTGCTGGGGGATCCGGGCCCGTTGCCTACAATGAGCAGTTCTTC. Translating it yields CSAGGSGPVAYNEQFF.

The chain uses TRBV12-3 or TRBV12-4 and TRBJ2-1; 14 bases are shared with TRBD2. V shed 3 bases and J 0 bases; nucleotides not matched to a gene: 4. The CDR3 has 18 residues. The DNA of the CDR3 is TGTGCCAGCAGTTTCGGGACTAGCGGGGGAAGCTCCTACAATGAGCAGTTCTTC. Translated: CASSFGTSGGSSYNEQFF.

This chain connects TRBV7-9 to TRBJ2-1; maybe TRBD2 (5 bases). V lost 0 bases, J lost 10 bases, and 10 bases lay in between. This CDR3 has 13 amino acids. Germline V gene data show CDR1 as SEHNR and CDR2 as FQNEAQ (reference sequence). The CDR3 protein is CASSLAGDGEQFF. CDR3 in DNA: TGTGCCAGCAGCTTAGCGGGAGATGGAGAGCAGTTCTTC.

With regard to this clonotype: The CDR3 end shows no conserved phenylalanine or tryptophan, and so a read error is likely. The chain carries TRBV12-3 or TRBV12-4 and TRBJ2-2; tentatively, D is TRBD1 or TRBD2 (5 bases each). The CDR3 spans 11 residues. Trimming took off 3 bases at V and 11 bases at J, with 7 bases between the two ends. CDR3 residues: CASSFGAELFC. The CDR3, as DNA: TGTGCCAGCAGTTTCGGGGCTGAGCTGTTTTGT.